Below, 25 T cell receptor beta chains from the same sample are listed, as sequenced in a study of shared clonotypes between healthy human individuals. Using immunoSEQ multiplex PCR, the repertoire was profiled, and TCRdb retains in-frame clones only, with some absent. The sample yields around 1.6 million clones, 98% seen once. Sequenced: naive CD4+ T cells sorted from blood. The subset was: CD45RA+ positively selected. Receptors originate from a man aged 30-40 years in good health.

The chain carries TRBV28 and TRBJ2-7; 9 bases align to TRBD2. The CDR3 has 16 residues. Losses at the gene ends were 3 bases for V and 4 bases for J; bases not matched to a gene: 10. Germline V gene data show CDR1 as MDHEN and CDR2 as SYDVKM. The CDR3 is CASSFGGRARVYEQYF. The CDR3 DNA sequence: TGTGCCAGCAGTTTTGGCGGGAGGGCCCGAGTTTACGAGCAGTACTTC.

This clone was picked up one time. This sample includes further DNA sequences coding for the same CDR3. This chain connects TRBV18 to TRBJ2-7; 12 nucleotides match TRBD2. Germline CDR1 reads KGHSH; CDR2 reads LQKENI. The CDR3 runs to 15 residues. J lost 2 bases, V lost 3 bases, and 2 bases had no gene match. The CDR3 here is CASSPGLAGPYEQYF. In DNA form, the CDR3 reads TGTGCCAGCTCACCCGGACTAGCGGGGCCCTACGAGCAGTACTTC.

V is TRBV2 and J is TRBJ1-2; D perhaps matches TRBD1 (5 bases). V was pared by 3 bases and J by 7 bases, with 12 bases between. This CDR3 is built from 13 residues. Per germline, CDR1 SNHLY and CDR2 FYNNEI. The CDR3 spells CASSEPYRGGYTF. In DNA, the CDR3 is TGTGCCAGCAGTGAGCCGTATAGGGGTGGCTACACCTTC.

The chain links TRBV6-5 to TRBJ2-3, with a possible D match to TRBD1 (6 bases). The CDR3 is 12 residues long. The germline gives CDR1 MNHEY, CDR2 SVGAGI. Trimming cost V 8 bases and J 5 bases, with 11 bases left between them. The CDR3 coding sequence is TGTGCCAGCTGGACAGCCGGAGATACGCAGTATTTT. Protein: CASWTAGDTQYF.

Of note for this clone: Other nucleotide sequences in the sample specify the same CDR3. The V gene is TRBV10-3, the J gene TRBJ2-7; D remains ambiguous. Germline loops: CDR1 ENHRY, CDR2 SYGVKD. Trimming shortened V by 4 bases and J by 0 bases, and 10 bases separated the two germline ends. The CDR3 has 14 amino acids. CDR3 loop: CAISVAGSSYEQYF. The DNA for the CDR3 is TGTGCCATCAGTGTGGCAGGTAGCTCCTACGAGCAGTACTTC.

The V and J genes are TRBV29-1 and TRBJ2-7; D uncertain. Per the germline V gene, CDR1 is SQVTM and CDR2 is ANQGSEA. The CDR3 sequence is 11 residues long. The V end was cut by 4 bases, the J end by 5 bases, with 9 bases between. The CDR3 coding sequence is TGCAGCGTTGCGGGTCCGAACGAGCAGTACTTC. Its protein product is CSVAGPNEQYF.

The J gene is TRBJ2-3, the V gene TRBV5-1; D gene uncertain. The CDR3 extends over 15 amino acids. Germline loops: CDR1 SGHRS, CDR2 YFSETQ. V was pared by 4 bases and J by 3 bases, with 15 bases between. CDR3 protein: CASSPPGYGTDTQYF. CDR3 nucleotides: TGCGCCAGCAGCCCCCCTGGGTATGGGACAGATACGCAGTATTTT.

V gene TRBV18 combines with J gene TRBJ1-4; D uncertain. Germline CDR1 reads KGHSH; CDR2 reads LQKENI. The CDR3 is 14 amino acids. Trimming cost V 2 bases and J 7 bases, with 11 bases left between them. CDR3 sequence (DNA): TGTGCCAGCTCACCAGCACGATCGGGTGAAAAACTGTTTTTT. It specifies CASSPARSGEKLFF.

The chain has TRBV19 and TRBJ2-7; TRBD2 is a possible D gene (6 bases). Germline assignment: CDR1 LNHDA and CDR2 SQIVND (reference sequence). V was cut by 5 bases and J by 2 bases, with 19 bases left in between. The CDR3 sequence is 16 residues long. The CDR3 coding sequence is TGTGCCAGTAGTGCGGGACTGGGCGGTCCGACCTACGAGCAGTACTTC. Translation: CASSAGLGGPTYEQYF. Full variable domain (missing parts from reference TRBV19 and TRBJ2-7): DGGITQSPKYLFRKEGQNVTLSCEQNLNHDAMYWYRQDPGQGLRLIYYSQIVNDFQKGDIAEGYSVSREKKESFPLTVTSAQKNPTAFYLCASSAGLGGPTYEQYFGPGTRLTVT.

V is TRBV7-2 and J is TRBJ1-5, with no clear D. The CDR3 length is 19 residues. V dropped 4 bases and J dropped 0 bases, with 22 bases sitting between them. Germline CDR1 SGHTA, CDR2 FQGNSA. The CDR3 region has the DNA TGTGCCAGCAGCTCTAGTCGAGGGCAAGGGTGGGGTAGCAATCAGCCCCAGCATTTT. Encoded protein: CASSSSRGQGWGSNQPQHF.

V is TRBV7-2 and J is TRBJ2-2; D is perhaps TRBD1 (5 bases). The CDR3 runs 13 residues. From germline, CDR1 is SGHTA and CDR2 FQGNSA. The V end lost 5 bases, the J end lost 4 bases, and 8 bases lay between the germline ends. The DNA of the CDR3 is TGTGCCAGCAGCCCTCAGGGCACCGGGGAGCTGTTTTTT. Its translation is CASSPQGTGELFF.

This chain connects TRBV13 to TRBJ1-2, with D unclear. In germline, CDR1 is PRHDT, CDR2 FYEKMQ (reference sequence). V lost 0 bases to trimming and J lost 8 bases, with 10 bases between them. The CDR3 spans 13 residues. CDR3 nucleotides: TGTGCCAGCAGCTTAGGTGGCTTTGGGGGCTACACCTTC. Translated, it gives CASSLGGFGGYTF.

This clone was seen only once. The chain uses TRBV5-1 and TRBJ2-2; TRBD2 aligns across 8 bases. This CDR3 is 16 amino acids long. Germline-derived CDR1 and CDR2 are SGHRS and YFSETQ. V was pared by 4 bases and J by 6 bases, with 11 bases of the junction left unmatched. The CDR3 is CASSPLSGVGAGELFF. The DNA for the CDR3 is TGCGCCAGCAGCCCTCTTAGCGGGGTCGGTGCCGGGGAGCTGTTTTTT.

This rearrangement joins TRBV7-8 to TRBJ2-7; 9 positions agree with TRBD1. Losses at the gene ends were 5 bases for V and 6 bases for J; bases not matched to a gene: 5. CDR3 length: 13 residues. Looked up from germline, CDR1 is SGHVS and CDR2 is FQNEAQ. The CDR3 sequence is CASSSRTGAEQYF. DNA for the CDR3: TGTGCCAGCAGCAGCCGGACAGGGGCCGAGCAGTACTTC. Combining the CDR3 with reference TRBV7-8 and TRBJ2-7 gives the whole variable domain GAGVSQSPRYKVAKRGQDVALRCDPISGHVSLFWYQQALGQGPEFLTYFQNEAQLDKSGLPSDRFFAERPEGSVSTLKIQRTQQEDSAVYLCASSSRTGAEQYFGPGTRLTVT.

This sequence joins TRBV6-5 and TRBJ2-3; D is perhaps TRBD1 or TRBD2 (5 bases each). This CDR3 has 16 residues. Looked up from germline, CDR1 is MNHEY and CDR2 is SVGAGI. The V end was cut by 3 bases, the J end by 2 bases, with 15 bases between. The DNA of the CDR3 is TGTGCCAGCAGTTATTTGGGTAGAGGGGACACAGATACGCAGTATTTT. Its protein is CASSYLGRGDTDTQYF.

The V and J genes are TRBV5-1 and TRBJ2-3; D tentatively fits TRBD1 or TRBD2 (6 bases each). From germline, CDR1 is SGHRS and CDR2 YFSETQ. The CDR3 consists of 17 residues. The V and J ends lost 1 base and 2 bases respectively, with 17 bases between them. CDR3 DNA sequence: TGCGCCAGCAGCTTGTTTTTAACGGGGGCTTTCACAGATACGCAGTATTTT. This encodes CASSLFLTGAFTDTQYF. Filled out from reference TRBV5-1 and TRBJ2-3, the complete variable domain reads KAGVTQTPRYLIKTRGQQVTLSCSPISGHRSVSWYQQTPGQGLQFLFEYFSETQRNKGNFPGRFSGRQFSNSRSEMNVSTLELGDSALYLCASSLFLTGAFTDTQYFGPGTRLTVL.

This rearrangement joins TRBV19 to TRBJ1-2; D possibly corresponds to TRBD1 (5 bases). Germline assignment: CDR1 LNHDA and CDR2 SQIVND (reference sequence). This CDR3 has 15 amino acids. V lost 1 base to trimming and J lost 3 bases, with 12 bases between them. This chain's CDR3 is CASSIVFRGDYGYTF. The CDR3 bases are TGTGCCAGTAGTATAGTCTTTAGGGGAGACTATGGCTACACCTTC.

The gene calls are TRBV6-5 and TRBJ2-3; perhaps D is TRBD1 or TRBD2 (5 bases each). Germline-derived CDR1 and CDR2 are MNHEY and SVGAGI. V was clipped by 8 bases and J by 4 bases, with 19 bases between them. CDR3 size: 15 residues. This chain's CDR3 is CASRYQPGTPDTQYF. The CDR3, as DNA: TGTGCCAGCCGATACCAGCCCGGGACCCCAGATACGCAGTATTTT.

The rearrangement joins TRBV19 to TRBJ1-5, with 11 bases aligning to TRBD1. Looked up from germline, CDR1 is LNHDA and CDR2 is SQIVND (reference sequence). The J segment lost 1 base and the V segment lost 5 bases, leaving 4 bases of the junction unmatched. The length of the CDR3 is 16 residues. The CDR3 DNA reads as TGTGCCAGTAGTCCCCGGGACAGGGGGAGCAATCAGCCCCAGCATTTT. Translation gives CASSPRDRGSNQPQHF.

The CDR3 is CASSEFGPGWYEQYF. The CDR3 nucleotides are TGTGCCAGCAGTGAATTCGGCCCAGGGTGGTACGAGCAGTACTTC. The chain carries TRBV6-1 and TRBJ2-7; tentatively, D is TRBD1 (5 bases). This CDR3 region has 15 residues. Germline V gives CDR1 MNHNS, CDR2 SASEGT. V lost 2 bases to trimming and J lost 4 bases, with 15 bases between them.

The chain links TRBV15 to TRBJ2-2; the D gene is possibly TRBD2 (6 bases). With 3 bases removed from V and 9 bases from J, the gap between germline ends came to 20 bases. This CDR3 is built from 16 residues. Germline-derived CDR1 and CDR2 are LNHNV and YYDKDF (reference sequence). Here the CDR3 reads CATSRAVGGIRWELFF. CDR3 DNA: TGTGCCACCAGCAGGGCTGTCGGGGGTATTAGGTGGGAGCTGTTTTTT.

This chain joins TRBV9 and TRBJ2-1, with 9 bases that match TRBD2. Per germline, CDR1 SGDLS and CDR2 YYNGEE. This CDR3 has 12 amino acids. J gave up 14 bases and V 4 bases, and 7 bases lay outside the gene matches. The CDR3 loop reads CASSSIAGAEFF. The CDR3 DNA reads TGTGCCAGCAGCTCAATAGCGGGAGCGGAGTTCTTC.

The CDR3 DNA sequence: TGTGCCAGCAGTTTCCCGGACAGTACCTACGAGCAGTACTTC. This encodes CASSFPDSTYEQYF. The chain couples TRBV28 to TRBJ2-7; the D gene is possibly TRBD1 (6 bases). Germline lookup yields CDR1 MDHEN and CDR2 SYDVKM. Deletions cut 3 bases from V and 2 bases from J, with 11 bases between. This CDR3 spans 14 amino acids. Complete variable domain (other parts from reference TRBV28 and TRBJ2-7): DVKVTQSSRYLVKRTGEKVFLECVQDMDHENMFWYRQDPGLGLRLIYFSYDVKMKEKGDIPEGYSVSREKKERFSLILESASTNQTSMYLCASSFPDSTYEQYFGPGTRLTVT.

This rearrangement joins TRBV6-5 to TRBJ2-7; 9 bases match TRBD1. V lost 5 bases, J lost 3 bases, and 5 bases stayed unmatched. The CDR3 extends over 14 amino acids. Per the germline V gene, CDR1 is MNHEY and CDR2 is SVGAGI. The chain's CDR3 is CASSHGTGYYEQYF. The CDR3 nucleotides are TGTGCCAGCAGTCATGGGACAGGGTACTACGAGCAGTACTTC.

V usage is TRBV14 and J usage is TRBJ2-1; possibly TRBD1 or TRBD2 for D (5 bases each). CDR1 is SGHDN, CDR2 FVKESK, per germline. This CDR3 has 12 residues. V was cut by 0 bases and J by 12 bases, with 9 bases left in between. The CDR3 is CASSQEKGRQFF. CDR3 nucleotide sequence: TGTGCCAGCAGCCAAGAGAAGGGGAGGCAGTTCTTC.